The clone carrying this TCR beta chain was observed a single time. This may be a read error: a much more frequent sequence differs by one nucleotide. This CDR3 has 14 amino acids. V gave up 6 bases and J gave up 5 bases, with 16 bases separating them. These data belong to a study of Graves' ophthalmopathy and Graves' hyperthyroidism. Only newly diagnosed hyperthyroidism patients aged 18 to 65, with under 2 months' duration, were enrolled. Pregnancy or lactation, uncontrolled infections and other autoimmune diseases were grounds for excluding patients. RNA transcripts provided the template for amplifying TCR beta CDR3 regions. A first-round RT-PCR used HTBI primers, followed by a second-round multiplex PCR. Each CDR3 protein is one row after TCRdb ran MiXCR on the multiplex PCR reads. The data contain about 550,000 distinct CDR3 sequences, approximately 37% of them seen just once; the ten biggest clones take up about 4.6%.

The chain combines TRBV12-3 or TRBV12-4 with TRBJ1-1; no firm D call. The receptor's source is an adult man with Graves' hyperthyroidism. Sample: peripheral blood or thyroid tissue (not recorded which). The CDR3 region has the DNA TGTGCCAGCAGCCACCGGCTCAGGTCTACTGAAGCTTTCTTT. Translated, it gives CASSHRLRSTEAFF.